The rows below give T cell receptor beta chains drawn from one sample of a study of T cell changes during pregnancy in multiple sclerosis. Clones were sequenced by immunoSEQ multiplex PCR, and TCRdb holds only the in-frame ones, with some missing. Among tens of thousands of clones listed, 92% were seen once. The sample here was peripheral blood, taken in the third trimester of pregnancy. Receptors originate from a female donor in good health, enrolled as a control in a pregnancy study. Each CDR3 is given with its conserved first and last residue. A D gene is named only where the DNA matches it firmly. Some rows have no size entry. The others give once, few or many, or a class for an expanded clone.

j_gene | d_gene | abundance | v_gene | CDR3nt | CDR3aa
TRBJ2-4 | TRBD2 | NA | TRBV27 | TGTGCCAGCAGTTGGTCTAGCGGGAGTGGAAACATTCAGTACTTC | CASSWSSGSGNIQYF
TRBJ2-7 | NA | NA | TRBV7-6 | TGTGCCAGCAGCTCTTCAAAAAGGGGCTACGAGCAGTACTTC | CASSSSKRGYEQYF
TRBJ2-2 | TRBD2 | NA | TRBV10-3 | TGTGCCATCAGTGAAGCGGGGGGGCCGGGTCGTGGGGAGCTGTTTTTT | CAISEAGGPGRGELFF
TRBJ2-7 | TRBD1 | NA | TRBV28 | TGTGCCAGTACCCCAGGGCAGGGGGCGGGGGAGCAGTACTTC | CASTPGQGAGEQYF
TRBJ2-3 | NA | NA | TRBV21-1 | TGTGCCAGCAAGACTTCCGAGACAGGGGCCGAGACAGATACGCAGTATTTT | CASKTSETGAETDTQYF
TRBJ1-5 | NA | NA | TRBV5-6 | TGTGCCAGCAGCTTTTGGAGGGGCGCAGGGTATCAGCCCCAGCATTTT | CASSFWRGAGYQPQHF
TRBJ2-1 | NA | NA | TRBV18 | TGTGCCAGCTCACCAGCTCTAGGGGCGAGGTCCTACAATGAGCAGTTCTTC | CASSPALGARSYNEQFF
TRBJ2-1 | TRBD2 | NA | TRBV19 | TGTGCCAGTACCCCCGGGACTAGCGGATACAATGAGCAGTTCTTC | CASTPGTSGYNEQFF
TRBJ2-7 | NA | NA | TRBV4-1 | TGCGCCAGCAGCCAAGAAGGCAGGGAAGCTGACGAGCAGTACTTC | CASSQEGREADEQYF
TRBJ2-5 | NA | NA | TRBV7-8 | TGTGCCAGCAGCAGGGTAGCGGATGAGACCCAGTACTTC | CASSRVADETQYF
TRBJ1-2 | NA | NA | TRBV27 | TGTGCCAGCAGTTCCTCAGGTGCGGGTGGCTACACCTTC | CASSSSGAGGYTF
TRBJ2-7 | NA | NA | TRBV18 | TGTGCCAGCTCACCACGGCAGGGGCGTTCCTACGAGCAGTACTTC | CASSPRQGRSYEQYF
TRBJ2-2 | NA | NA | TRBV5-5 | TGTGCCAGCAGCTTGAAAGGGGATTTGAGCACCGGGGAGCTGTTTTTT | CASSLKGDLSTGELFF
TRBJ2-7 | TRBD2 | NA | TRBV4-1 | TGCGCCAGCAGCCTCGGGACTAGCGGGGGGGCTTACGAGCAGTACTTC | CASSLGTSGGAYEQYF
TRBJ1-4 | TRBD1 | NA | TRBV6-1 | TGTGCCAGCAGTCGAGGACAGGGCAATGAAAAACTGTTTTTT | CASSRGQGNEKLFF
TRBJ2-3 | TRBD2 | few | TRBV2 | TGTGCCAGCAGTTCCGGGACTAGCTCCACAGATACGCAGTATTTT | CASSSGTSSTDTQYF
TRBJ2-3 | TRBD2 | NA | TRBV28 | TGTGCCAGCAGTTTAGCGGGAGAAGATACGCAGTATTTT | CASSLAGEDTQYF
TRBJ1-6 | NA | NA | TRBV15 | TGTGCCACCAGCAGGGATTTTGTGAGGTTTAATTCACCCCTCCACTTT | CATSRDFVRFNSPLHF
TRBJ2-7 | NA | NA | TRBV28 | TGTGCCAGCAGCTTGCGGACACCCTACGAGCAGTACTTC | CASSLRTPYEQYF
TRBJ2-3 | NA | NA | TRBV21-1 | TGTGCCAGCAGGACGCGGGAGGACACAGATACGCAGTATTTT | CASRTREDTDTQYF
TRBJ2-7 | TRBD2 | once | TRBV25-1 | TGTGCCAGCAGTGCCCGGACTAGCGGGAGTTACGAGCAGTACTTC | CASSARTSGSYEQYF
TRBJ1-3 | NA | NA | TRBV7-8 | TGTGCCAGCAGCCCCCGGGTCTTCTCTGGAAACACCATATATTTT | CASSPRVFSGNTIYF
TRBJ2-5 | NA | NA | TRBV5-4 | TGTGCCAGCAGCTTTGAGGCGGGTGAAGAGACCCAGTACTTC | CASSFEAGEETQYF
TRBJ2-1 | TRBD2 | NA | TRBV5-4 | TGTGCCAGCCGGGGGGCGGCTAGCGGGATAAATGAGCAGTTCTTC | CASRGAASGINEQFF
TRBJ2-6 | NA | NA | TRBV5-1 | TGCGCCAGCAGCTTGGCCGGGGATGGGGCCAACGTCCTGACTTTC | CASSLAGDGANVLTF
TRBJ1-5 | TRBD1 | NA | TRBV7-9 | TGTGCCAGCAGCTTAGACACAGGGGGCGGACAGCCCCAGCATTTT | CASSLDTGGGQPQHF
TRBJ2-5 | TRBD2 | NA | TRBV15 | TGTGCCACCAGCAGAGGGTCGCGGGGGGGCTCGGAGACCCAGTACTTC | CATSRGSRGGSETQYF
TRBJ2-7 | TRBD1 | NA | TRBV9 | TGTGCCAGCAGCCGGGACAGGTCCTACGAGCAGTACTTC | CASSRDRSYEQYF
TRBJ1-1 | NA | NA | TRBV7-9 | TGTGCCAGCAGCTTAGGAGGGAGCCCTGAAGCTTTCTTT | CASSLGGSPEAFF
TRBJ2-5 | TRBD2 | once | TRBV25-1 | TGTGCCAGCAGTGCGCTAGCGGGATGGGAGACCCAGTACTTC | CASSALAGWETQYF